This is a list of T cell receptor beta chains from one sample in a study of cytomegalovirus exposure and HLA in healthy donors. The assay was immunoSEQ multiplex PCR, and TCRdb's table has in-frame clones only and misses some. Of about 150,000 clones in the sample, less than 90% were seen once. Sequencing used PBMCs. The receptor source for this set is a woman aged 18-29 years in good health and CMV-seronegative. Both conserved end residues are part of each CDR3. The order of the fields is D gene, J gene, V gene, clone size, CDR3 protein, CDR3 DNA. A D gene is named only where the DNA matches it firmly. Part of the rows lack a size; the others show once, few, many or a class for expanded clones.

d_call: TRBD1; j_call: TRBJ2-7; v_call: TRBV19; clone_size: NA; cdr3_aa: CASSYGQGLYEQYF; cdr3_nt: TGTGCCAGTAGCTACGGACAGGGTTTGTACGAGCAGTACTTC
d_call: NA; j_call: TRBJ1-1; v_call: TRBV28; clone_size: NA; cdr3_aa: CASSPSGRTEAFF; cdr3_nt: TGTGCCAGCAGTCCCTCTGGGAGAACTGAAGCTTTCTTT
d_call: NA; j_call: TRBJ1-5; v_call: TRBV27; clone_size: NA; cdr3_aa: CASSLTVTDVQHF; cdr3_nt: TGTGCCAGCAGTTTAACAGTCACCGACGTGCAGCATTTT
d_call: TRBD2; j_call: TRBJ2-1; v_call: TRBV19; clone_size: NA; cdr3_aa: CASSKTPQREGRSEQFF; cdr3_nt: TGTGCCAGTAGTAAGACGCCACAGCGGGAGGGACGAAGTGAGCAGTTCTTC
d_call: TRBD1; j_call: TRBJ2-2; v_call: TRBV30; clone_size: few; cdr3_aa: CAWSEGATGELFF; cdr3_nt: TGTGCCTGGAGTGAGGGGGCTACCGGGGAGCTGTTTTTT
d_call: NA; j_call: TRBJ2-3; v_call: TRBV7-9; clone_size: NA; cdr3_aa: CASSPQDWPDTQYF; cdr3_nt: TGTGCCAGCAGCCCCCAAGATTGGCCAGATACGCAGTATTTT
d_call: NA; j_call: TRBJ2-7; v_call: TRBV5-6; clone_size: few; cdr3_aa: CASSAGVGDYEQYF; cdr3_nt: TGTGCCAGCAGCGCAGGGGTAGGGGACTACGAGCAGTACTTC
d_call: TRBD1; j_call: TRBJ1-2; v_call: TRBV6-5; clone_size: NA; cdr3_aa: CASSTGGGYTF; cdr3_nt: TGTGCCAGCAGTACAGGGGGGGGCTACACCTTC
d_call: NA; j_call: TRBJ1-2; v_call: TRBV5-1; clone_size: NA; cdr3_aa: CASSLVEGGRGDYGYTF; cdr3_nt: TGCGCCAGCAGCTTGGTAGAGGGTGGGCGCGGTGACTATGGCTACACCTTC
d_call: NA; j_call: TRBJ2-3; v_call: TRBV10-2; clone_size: NA; cdr3_aa: CASSERGIRQYF; cdr3_nt: TGCGCCAGCAGTGAGCGCGGGATAAGGCAGTATTTT
d_call: TRBD1; j_call: TRBJ1-1; v_call: TRBV5-5; clone_size: few; cdr3_aa: CASSWRRTGLTEAFF; cdr3_nt: TGTGCCAGCAGCTGGAGACGGACAGGGTTGACTGAAGCTTTCTTT
d_call: NA; j_call: TRBJ2-5; v_call: TRBV18; clone_size: NA; cdr3_aa: CASSPPNYNQETQYF; cdr3_nt: TGTGCCAGCTCACCACCGAACTACAACCAAGAGACCCAGTACTTC
d_call: NA; j_call: TRBJ2-7; v_call: TRBV5-1; clone_size: NA; cdr3_aa: CASSSRGGLSGEQYF; cdr3_nt: TGCGCCAGCAGCTCGAGGGGGGGATTATCGGGCGAGCAGTACTTC
d_call: NA; j_call: TRBJ1-2; v_call: TRBV28; clone_size: NA; cdr3_aa: CASSLTVNYGYTF; cdr3_nt: TGTGCCAGCAGTTTGACAGTTAACTATGGCTACACCTTC
d_call: NA; j_call: TRBJ2-3; v_call: TRBV7-9; clone_size: NA; cdr3_aa: CATSETPSTDTQYF; cdr3_nt: TGTGCCACGTCGGAGACTCCAAGCACAGATACGCAGTATTTT
d_call: TRBD1; j_call: TRBJ1-5; v_call: TRBV30; clone_size: NA; cdr3_aa: CAWSAGTGSNQPQHF; cdr3_nt: TGTGCCTGGAGTGCCGGGACAGGGAGCAATCAGCCCCAGCATTTT
d_call: TRBD2; j_call: TRBJ2-1; v_call: TRBV5-1; clone_size: NA; cdr3_aa: CASSLGLANEQFF; cdr3_nt: TGCGCCAGCAGCTTGGGACTAGCGAATGAGCAGTTCTTC